The 14 T cell receptor beta chains reported below all come from one sample, sequenced in a study of cytotoxic CD8 clonotypes in ibrutinib-treated CLL. TCRdb's table, derived via immunoSEQ multiplex PCR, lists solely in-frame clones and lacks some. Here the sample spans 200,000 to 250,000 clones, roughly 74% being singletons. This specimen was PBMCs, taken after 24 months of ibrutinib treatment. Receptors were obtained from a human donor with chronic lymphocytic leukemia.

The V call is TRBV20-1, the J call TRBJ2-7; no clear D gene. Trimming stripped 6 bases from V and 3 bases from J, with 9 bases between. The germline CDR1 and CDR2 sequences are DFQATT and SNEGSKA (reference sequence). This CDR3 is 11 amino acids long. CDR3 nucleotide sequence: TGCAGTGCGGAACATAACTACGAGCAGTACTTC. Its protein is CSAEHNYEQYF.

This clone was observed a few times. The chain employs TRBV27 and TRBJ2-7, with D possibly being TRBD2 (6 bases). This CDR3 is 13 amino acids long. Germline assignment: CDR1 MNHEY and CDR2 SMNVEV (reference sequence). V was shortened by 6 bases and J by 6 bases, with 15 bases between the two germline ends. In nucleotides, the CDR3 is TGTGCCAGCAGCACAGGAGGGATTCTCGAGCAGTACTTC. Amino acid sequence: CASSTGGILEQYF.

The chain is built from TRBV14 and TRBJ1-2, with D tentatively TRBD1 (6 bases). CDR1 is SGHDN and CDR2 is FVKESK in the germline V gene. The CDR3 consists of 16 residues. V was shortened by 4 bases and J by 4 bases, with 19 bases between the two germline ends. DNA for the CDR3: TGTGCCAGCAGCCCCACAGGGTTCAGGAGTGGCTATGGCTACACCTTC. Its translation: CASSPTGFRSGYGYTF.

The chain links TRBV19 to TRBJ2-7, with D perhaps matching TRBD1 or TRBD2 (5 bases each). Trimming shortened V by 4 bases and J by 0 bases, and 10 bases separated the two germline ends. The CDR3 runs to 14 residues. The germline gives CDR1 LNHDA, CDR2 SQIVND (reference sequence). The DNA of the CDR3 is TGTGCCAGTAGTACATTGGGGACCTCCTACGAGCAGTACTTC. Residues: CASSTLGTSYEQYF. Variable domain in full (rest from reference TRBV19 and TRBJ2-7): DGGITQSPKYLFRKEGQNVTLSCEQNLNHDAMYWYRQDPGQGLRLIYYSQIVNDFQKGDIAEGYSVSREKKESFPLTVTSAQKNPTAFYLCASSTLGTSYEQYFGPGTRLTVT.

The chain has TRBV4-1 and TRBJ2-7; 8 bases are a match to TRBD2. Looked up from germline, CDR1 is MGHRA and CDR2 is YSYEKL. This CDR3 spans 16 amino acids. Germline trimming cut 0 bases from V and 6 bases from J; bases unmatched to any gene: 10. The CDR3 sequence: CASSQEVLAVRGEQYF. CDR3 DNA sequence: TGCGCCAGCAGCCAAGAGGTACTAGCGGTAAGGGGCGAGCAGTACTTC.

Remarks on this clone: A much bigger clone sits one base away, suggesting this may be a read error. The V gene is TRBV28, the J gene TRBJ2-2; no definite D call. V lost 3 bases, J lost 1 base, and 0 bases lay in between. CDR1 MDHEN and CDR2 SYDVKM come from the germline V gene. The CDR3 runs 12 residues. The CDR3 here is CASSLNTGELFF. The CDR3 DNA follows: TGTGCCAGCAGTTTGAACACCGGGGAGCTGTTTTTT.

The gene calls are TRBV7-8 and TRBJ2-7, with 8 bases fitting TRBD2. CDR1 is SGHVS and CDR2 is FQNEAQ in the germline V gene. This CDR3 has 20 amino acids. V lost 4 bases and J lost 0; bases outside the gene matches: 20. CDR3 in amino acids: CASSSPRDWRREVFSYEQYF. Here the CDR3 DNA reads TGTGCCAGCAGCTCGCCGCGGGACTGGCGGCGGGAGGTCTTCTCCTACGAGCAGTACTTC.

This clone was seen a few times. The V and J genes are TRBV5-4 and TRBJ2-3; D remains ambiguous. Germline V gene data show CDR1 as SGHNT and CDR2 as YYREEE (reference sequence). The CDR3 has 15 amino acids. The V end lost 4 bases, the J end lost 3 bases, and 15 bases lay between the germline ends. CDR3 nucleotides: TGTGCCAGCAGCCCGGCCGTGTGGGCTACAGATACGCAGTATTTT. As protein: CASSPAVWATDTQYF.

This clone has a handful of counts. V usage is TRBV5-1 and J usage is TRBJ2-2; no definite D call. Germline V gives CDR1 SGHRS, CDR2 YFSETQ. The CDR3 has 14 amino acids. V lost 0 bases and J lost 6, with 9 bases in between. The CDR3 loop is CASSLASGAGELFF. The CDR3 DNA is TGCGCCAGCAGCTTGGCTTCTGGGGCCGGGGAGCTGTTTTTT. Based on the CDR3 plus reference TRBV5-1 and TRBJ2-2, the full variable domain is KAGVTQTPRYLIKTRGQQVTLSCSPISGHRSVSWYQQTPGQGLQFLFEYFSETQRNKGNFPGRFSGRQFSNSRSEMNVSTLELGDSALYLCASSLASGAGELFFGEGSRLTVL.

This chain connects TRBV2 to TRBJ2-7, with 7 nucleotides matching TRBD2. J was trimmed by 6 bases and V by 3 bases; bases with no gene match: 17. The CDR3 sequence is 17 residues long. CDR1 SNHLY and CDR2 FYNNEI come from the germline V gene. CDR3 coding DNA: TGTGCCAGCAGTGAGCTTGGTCGCGGGAGCTCTATGGTCGAGCAGTACTTC. This gives the protein CASSELGRGSSMVEQYF.

The chain recombines TRBV9 with TRBJ2-1; D unclear. This CDR3 comprises 12 residues. The germline CDR1 and CDR2 sequences are SGDLS and YYNGEE. With 0 bases removed from V and 5 bases from J, the gap between germline ends came to 3 bases. The CDR3: CASSVGDNEQFF. CDR3 bases: TGTGCCAGCAGCGTAGGTGACAATGAGCAGTTCTTC. The whole variable domain, remainder taken from reference TRBV9 and TRBJ2-1, is DSGVTQTPKHLITATGQRVTLRCSPRSGDLSVYWYQQSLDQGLQFLIQYYNGEERAKGNILERFSAQQFPDLHSELNLSSLELGDSALYFCASSVGDNEQFFGPGTRLTVL.

The chain has TRBV15 and TRBJ2-7; 12 nucleotides line up with TRBD1. J gave up 7 bases and V 2 bases, and 12 bases lay outside the gene matches. In germline, CDR1 is LNHNV, CDR2 YYDKDF (reference sequence). CDR3 length equals 17 residues. The CDR3 is CATSRTQPGQGAREQYF. As DNA, the CDR3 is TGTGCCACCAGCAGAACGCAACCGGGACAGGGGGCGCGAGAGCAGTACTTC.

The gene calls are TRBV19 and TRBJ2-2; no firm D call. The germline gives CDR1 LNHDA, CDR2 SQIVND (reference sequence). Trimming removed 3 bases at V and 0 bases at J, with 5 bases between. The CDR3 runs 14 residues. The CDR3 DNA is TGTGCCAGTAGTATTGGGCCGAACACCGGGGAGCTGTTTTTT. As protein: CASSIGPNTGELFF.

The genes are TRBV27 and TRBJ1-2; 11 nucleotides match TRBD1. CDR3 size: 19 residues. Germline loops: CDR1 MNHEY, CDR2 SMNVEV (reference sequence). Trimming removed 6 bases from V and 4 bases from J; junction bases left unmatched: 19. CDR3: CASRPHPGGGTGGSYGYTF. The CDR3 region has the DNA TGTGCCAGCAGACCTCACCCCGGGGGCGGGACAGGGGGGAGCTATGGCTACACCTTC.